The text below deals with one TCR beta chain. Its recognized antigen is unknown. Nothing much larger sits one base from this clone, and base qualities are not available. The germline V gene (reference sequence) yields MNHEY for CDR1 and SMNVEV for CDR2. V is clipped by 5 bases and J by 0 bases, and the sequence between their germline boundaries is 26 bases long. The CDR3 numbers 21 residues from cysteine through phenylalanine. The retained sequence is limited to the CDR3, 63 bases, with the frame set at the first base. The immunoSEQ Assay, a bias-controlled multiplex PCR, was used to amplify TCRbeta CDR3 regions from genomic DNA. The source study handled its data this way. The number of nucleated cells in each sample was estimated from the amplification of reference gene primers within the assay. Sequence reads were collapsed and filtered to measure the absolute abundance of every unique TCRbeta CDR3 rearrangement. For each sample, productive Simpson clonality was calculated as the square root of Simpson's diversity index across productive rearrangements. Here the immuneACCESS table is served through TCRdb, limited to in-frame sequences with V and J called. Missing clones are a known gap in these copies; in checked studies unresolved V genes cover under half, and the rest lacks a known reason. V and J calls and clone size are as listed in that table; D and trimming were resolved from the DNA. The sample table records 200,000 to 250,000 clones; around nine tenths of these occur just once. Of the sample, around 2.8% is held by the ten largest clones.

The record originates from a study of blood T cell repertoires in COVID-19 (dated by TCRdb to 2018 to 2020). About the study as a whole: Samples from collaborators originated in the United States, Italy and Spain and spanned both the acute and convalescent phases of COVID-19. Deeply sampled blood TCRbeta repertoires from subjects exposed to, actively infected with, or recovered from COVID-19 were included in the dataset. Samples came from the ongoing ImmuneRACE study (first 160 participants) plus 1,254 subjects from 6 global collaborators. A de-identified subject ID, COVID-19 status, age in years and sex were almost always included in the sample metadata. The prospective study material was composed of cDNA or gDNA derived from T cells, B-cell-depleted T cells, or PBMCs. A freely available public database, intended as a resource for researchers studying the immune response to SARS-CoV-2, is where the repertoires were released. Where available, HLA class I and class II types were taken from metadata supplied by the sample provider and were not determined by assay-based typing.

Collaborating institutions collected whole blood in K2EDTA tubes following their own protocols. For TCRbeta analysis, collaborators shipped samples in one of three forms: frozen whole blood, isolated PBMCs, or DNA extracted from either of those sample types. What the study reported, not specific to this receptor: Clinical and demographic metadata were provided uncurated, with the amount varying by source and participant.

The sequence was obtained from a woman aged 55-69 years with acute or convalescent COVID-19. The rearrangement combines TRBV27 with TRBJ2-6; TRBD1 is a possible D gene, resting on 8 matching bases. The sequencing sample was made of peripheral blood. The DNA sequence is as follows: TGTGCCAGCAGTAGGACAGGGTTGGGCTGGGGGGGAGTCTCTGGGGCCAACGTCCTGACTTTC. Translated, this is CASSRTGLGWGGVSGANVLTF.